These 18 T cell receptor beta chains came from one sample sequenced in a study of cytomegalovirus exposure and HLA in healthy donors. The PCR contained 60 Vbeta and 13 Jbeta primers. Method: immunoSEQ multiplex PCR; TCRdb's copy keeps in-frame clones and lacks some. Here the sample spans 150,000 to 180,000 clones, over 75% being singletons. Sequencing used PBMCs. The receptors here all came from a woman in her thirties or forties in good health and CMV-seropositive.

This clone was observed a handful of times. The chain employs TRBV28 and TRBJ2-3; 8 positions match TRBD1. Germline V lookup: CDR1 MDHEN, CDR2 SYDVKM. V lost 6 bases and J lost 1; bases outside the gene matches: 6. The CDR3 runs 15 residues. CDR3 amino acids: CASRSSGQGTDTQYF. The CDR3 region has the DNA TGTGCCAGCAGATCATCGGGACAGGGCACAGATACGCAGTATTTT.

Here the CDR3 DNA reads TGTGCCAGTAGTCTGGAGACAGGGCCGGGCCAGCCCCAGCATTTT. Translated: CASSLETGPGQPQHF. V is TRBV19 and J is TRBJ1-5; 7 bases line up with TRBD1. Looked up from germline, CDR1 is LNHDA and CDR2 is SQIVND (reference sequence). The CDR3 loop spans 15 amino acids. Trimming cost V 5 bases and J 7 bases; bases outside gene matches: 11.

V and J are TRBV7-9 and TRBJ2-2, with D maybe TRBD2 (6 bases). The germline gives CDR1 SEHNR, CDR2 FQNEAQ (reference sequence). V was clipped by 5 bases and J by 1 base, with 20 bases between them. The CDR3 extends over 18 amino acids. The CDR3 spells CASSLSGSGGKNTGELFF. The CDR3, as DNA: TGTGCCAGCAGCCTTTCAGGTTCGGGCGGGAAGAACACCGGGGAGCTGTTTTTT.

The CDR3 region is CASSSVLAGGPYSYNEQFF. In nucleotides, the CDR3 is TGTGCCAGCAGCTCCGTTCTAGCGGGAGGACCTTACTCCTACAATGAGCAGTTCTTC. The chain employs TRBV7-3 and TRBJ2-1; 11 positions agree with TRBD2. Losses at the gene ends were 4 bases for V and 0 bases for J; bases not matched to a gene: 11. CDR3 length: 19 amino acids. CDR1 is SGHTA, CDR2 FQGTGA, per germline.

In its sample, this clone was seen a few times. The CDR3 region has the DNA TGCAGCGTTGCGGCGGGGAATCAGCCCCAGCATTTT. Protein product: CSVAAGNQPQHF. This chain joins TRBV29-1 and TRBJ1-5, with no clear D. Trimming took 4 bases from V and 4 from J, leaving 8 bases between them. The CDR3 is made up of 12 amino acids. Germline CDR1 is SQVTM and CDR2 is ANQGSEA.

J is TRBJ2-1 and V is TRBV9, with TRBD2 matching over 9 bases. Germline-derived CDR1 and CDR2 are SGDLS and YYNGEE. The CDR3 is 16 residues long. V lost 0 bases to trimming and J lost 7 bases; unmatched junction nucleotides: 8. The CDR3 nucleotides read TGTGCCAGCAGCGTAGGCGGCGGGAGGGCCTCGAATGAGCAGTTCTTC. The encoded protein is CASSVGGGRASNEQFF.

The chain employs TRBV27 and TRBJ2-7, with a possible D match to TRBD2 (7 bases). Germline loops: CDR1 MNHEY, CDR2 SMNVEV (reference sequence). The CDR3 has 17 residues. The V end lost 2 bases, the J end lost 2 bases, and 19 bases lay between the germline ends. CDR3 sequence: CASSLIGGGLATYEQYF. The CDR3 DNA follows: TGTGCCAGCAGTTTAATAGGGGGAGGGTTGGCCACCTACGAGCAGTACTTC.

The chain links TRBV10-2 to TRBJ2-3; D is perhaps TRBD2 (6 bases). This CDR3 has 16 residues. Trimming removed 0 bases at V and 3 bases at J, with 13 bases between. Germline CDR1 and CDR2: WSHSY and SAAADI. This CDR3 reads CASSESTAGWTDTQYF. The CDR3 DNA sequence: TGCGCCAGCAGTGAGTCGACAGCGGGTTGGACAGATACGCAGTATTTT.

This clone was recorded a few times. The chain is built from TRBV6-1 and TRBJ1-2, with 7 bases aligning to TRBD1. CDR1 is MNHNS, CDR2 SASEGT, per germline. Trimming took 5 bases from V and 5 from J; bases not matched to a gene: 11. The length of the CDR3 is 15 residues. The CDR3: CASSSPGTENYGYTF. CDR3 in DNA: TGTGCCAGCAGTTCACCCGGGACAGAGAATTATGGCTACACCTTC.

The genes are TRBV5-1 and TRBJ2-5; perhaps TRBD2 as D (5 bases). With the DNA end fitting TRBJ2-7 better, the J assignment may be wrong. Germline V gives CDR1 SGHRS, CDR2 YFSETQ. This CDR3 comprises 14 residues. The CDR3 sequence: CASSLAGNAYEQYF. The DNA for the CDR3 is TGCGCCAGCAGCTTGGCCGGGAACGCCTACGAGCAGTACTTC.

This clone was observed a single time. The rearrangement uses TRBV29-1 and TRBJ2-1, with 7 bases that match TRBD2. CDR1 and CDR2 from the germline V gene are SQVTM and ANQGSEA. This CDR3 has 16 residues. V lost 6 bases, J lost 7 bases, and 18 bases stayed unmatched. The CDR3 region has the DNA TGCAGCGTCAACAAAAGGGCCGGGACTACTGTTAATGAGCAGTTCTTC. This sequence encodes CSVNKRAGTTVNEQFF.

The chain's CDR3 is CSVPHSSGRMGGEQFF. In DNA form, the CDR3 reads TGCAGCGTGCCCCATTCTAGCGGGAGAATGGGTGGTGAGCAGTTCTTC. V usage is TRBV29-1 and J usage is TRBJ2-1, with 10 positions matching TRBD2. The CDR3 is 16 residues long. CDR1 is SQVTM, CDR2 ANQGSEA, per germline. Trimming took 6 bases from V and 9 from J; bases not matched to a gene: 17.

CDR3 nucleotide sequence: TGTGCCAGCAGTTATCTAGCGGGAGTAAATGAGCAGTTCTTC. Its translation: CASSYLAGVNEQFF. This chain connects TRBV28 to TRBJ2-1; TRBD2 matches 10 bases. Trimming took 4 bases from V and 7 from J; bases not matched to a gene: 4. Germline V gene data show CDR1 as MDHEN and CDR2 as SYDVKM. The CDR3 length is 14 residues.

This rearrangement joins TRBV5-4 to TRBJ1-5; D is perhaps TRBD1 (6 bases). CDR3 length: 15 amino acids. Germline CDR1 reads SGHNT; CDR2 reads YYREEE (reference sequence). V dropped 0 bases and J dropped 5 bases, with 12 bases sitting between them. As DNA, the CDR3 is TGTGCCAGCAGCTTGGCCGGGGACAACGATCAGCCCCAGCATTTT. This sequence encodes CASSLAGDNDQPQHF.

This clone has more than one count but fewer than ten. This sequence joins TRBV5-1 and TRBJ2-3; D may be TRBD2 (6 bases). V was trimmed by 1 base and J by 4 bases, leaving 13 bases between them. The CDR3 has 15 residues. CDR1 SGHRS and CDR2 YFSETQ come from the germline V gene. Written as DNA, the CDR3 is TGCGCCAGCAGCTTGCGCGGGGTTAGCGCAGATACGCAGTATTTT. Its translation is CASSLRGVSADTQYF.

The chain is built from TRBV5-5 and TRBJ2-7; D remains ambiguous. This CDR3 is 11 amino acids long. V lost 7 bases, J lost 7 bases, and 12 bases lay in between. Germline CDR1 SGHKS, CDR2 YYEKEE (reference sequence). The DNA of the CDR3 is TGTGCCAGCGCGGCTCCTGAGGAGCAGTACTTC. It codes for CASAAPEEQYF.

Notes on this clone: One end of the junction does not line up with germline, which may come from a read error. V gene TRBV9 combines with J gene TRBJ1-1; possible D gene TRBD1, 6 bases. Germline-derived CDR1 and CDR2 are SGDLS and YYNGEE. The CDR3 runs to 15 residues. DNA for the CDR3: TGTGCCAACAGCCCAAGCCTGGGGGGGGCGGACCTCGCTTTCTTT. This sequence encodes CANSPSLGGADLAFF.

This clone has a single count. V gene TRBV6-1 combines with J gene TRBJ1-2; TRBD1 agrees at 8 bases. This CDR3 has 13 amino acids. V shed 6 bases, J shed 8 bases, and the junction held 8 bases outside the gene matches. Per germline, CDR1 MNHNS and CDR2 SASEGT. The CDR3 nucleotides read TGTGCCAGCAGCATAGGACAGGGAAACGGCTACACCTTC. Its translation is CASSIGQGNGYTF.